Listed below are T cell receptor beta chains from one sample, sequenced in a study of technical replicates of blood from several donors. The protocol was immunoSEQ multiplex PCR, while the TCRdb copy is restricted to in-frame clones and leaves out a portion. The sample lists around 58,000 clones; around 90% were seen once. The sequenced material came from PBMCs. These receptors were obtained from a human donor in good health. Some clones in this sample may be carry-over from other donors' samples. Both conserved end residues are part of each CDR3. Each record gives: CDR3 protein, V gene, J gene, CDR3 length.

cdr3_aa: CASSRGQGAQNSPLHF
v_call: TRBV5-1
j_call: TRBJ1-6
cdr3_length: 16

cdr3_aa: CASSLIGGTTNEKLFF
v_call: TRBV5-1
j_call: TRBJ1-4
cdr3_length: 16

cdr3_aa: CASSKLERYEQYF
v_call: TRBV21-1
j_call: TRBJ2-7
cdr3_length: 13

cdr3_aa: CASSKQGGNEKLFF
v_call: TRBV6-6
j_call: TRBJ1-4
cdr3_length: 14

cdr3_aa: CASSLRLSRAGEQFF
v_call: TRBV5-6
j_call: TRBJ2-1
cdr3_length: 15

cdr3_aa: CASSLGGEAFF
v_call: TRBV5-6
j_call: TRBJ1-1
cdr3_length: 11

cdr3_aa: CASSVLSTGSSYNEQFF
v_call: TRBV9
j_call: TRBJ2-1
cdr3_length: 17

cdr3_aa: CASSKQGPQHF
v_call: TRBV7-9
j_call: TRBJ1-5
cdr3_length: 11

cdr3_aa: CASSVDRNYGYTF
v_call: TRBV9
j_call: TRBJ1-2
cdr3_length: 13

cdr3_aa: CASLTEAWDYNSPLHF
v_call: TRBV2
j_call: TRBJ1-6
cdr3_length: 16

cdr3_aa: CASSLPGQGSNYGYTF
v_call: TRBV7-3
j_call: TRBJ1-2
cdr3_length: 16

cdr3_aa: CASSDWAGGDTQYF
v_call: TRBV25-1
j_call: TRBJ2-3
cdr3_length: 14

cdr3_aa: CASSTSPGQGFGNTIYF
v_call: TRBV7-6
j_call: TRBJ1-3
cdr3_length: 17

cdr3_aa: CASSLAGGDQPQHF
v_call: TRBV5-4
j_call: TRBJ1-5
cdr3_length: 14

cdr3_aa: CASSLEVTGYGNQPQHF
v_call: TRBV7-9
j_call: TRBJ1-5
cdr3_length: 17

cdr3_aa: CASRRGQAYGYTF
v_call: TRBV6-5
j_call: TRBJ1-2
cdr3_length: 13

cdr3_aa: CASSLRGDEQYF
v_call: TRBV11-3
j_call: TRBJ2-7
cdr3_length: 12

cdr3_aa: CASSLPTDTQYF
v_call: TRBV7-2
j_call: TRBJ2-3
cdr3_length: 12

cdr3_aa: CAWSLAVGYTF
v_call: TRBV30
j_call: TRBJ1-2
cdr3_length: 11

cdr3_aa: CASSQRVVSPLHF
v_call: TRBV7-2
j_call: TRBJ1-6
cdr3_length: 13

cdr3_aa: CASGRTGEKTQYF
v_call: TRBV19
j_call: TRBJ2-5
cdr3_length: 13

cdr3_aa: CASSAQSRTGNTEAFF
v_call: TRBV5-1
j_call: TRBJ1-1
cdr3_length: 16

cdr3_aa: CASSPDRARLETQYF
v_call: TRBV2
j_call: TRBJ2-5
cdr3_length: 15

cdr3_aa: CSVERTGGGGYTF
v_call: TRBV29-1
j_call: TRBJ1-2
cdr3_length: 13

cdr3_aa: CASSPDRNYGYTF
v_call: TRBV5-4
j_call: TRBJ1-2
cdr3_length: 13

cdr3_aa: CASSQGTSGGYNEQFF
v_call: TRBV4-1
j_call: TRBJ2-1
cdr3_length: 16

cdr3_aa: CASSDRGASTDTQYF
v_call: TRBV5-1
j_call: TRBJ2-3
cdr3_length: 15

cdr3_aa: CATAKWDRDEAFF
v_call: TRBV19
j_call: TRBJ1-1
cdr3_length: 13

cdr3_aa: CASTFRETNYGYTF
v_call: TRBV6-1
j_call: TRBJ1-2
cdr3_length: 14

cdr3_aa: CASSNDRNPYNEQFF
v_call: TRBV19
j_call: TRBJ2-1
cdr3_length: 15

cdr3_aa: CASSEPASLSTACSGNTIYF
v_call: TRBV10-1
j_call: TRBJ1-3
cdr3_length: 20

cdr3_aa: CASSPTGQYSYNEQFF
v_call: TRBV5-4
j_call: TRBJ2-1
cdr3_length: 16

cdr3_aa: CAYLGGTGGTYNEQFF
v_call: TRBV30
j_call: TRBJ2-1
cdr3_length: 16

cdr3_aa: CASSINGKGEQFF
v_call: TRBV7-3
j_call: TRBJ2-1
cdr3_length: 13

cdr3_aa: CASSENHRGGTYEQYF
v_call: TRBV19
j_call: TRBJ2-7
cdr3_length: 16

cdr3_aa: CASSSLPLAGVPDTQYF
v_call: TRBV5-1
j_call: TRBJ2-3
cdr3_length: 17

cdr3_aa: CSATRGQPQHF
v_call: TRBV20-1
j_call: TRBJ1-5
cdr3_length: 11

cdr3_aa: CASSLGQLVHTF
v_call: TRBV5-6
j_call: TRBJ1-2
cdr3_length: 12

cdr3_aa: CASSIDGLGAGNNEQFF
v_call: TRBV19
j_call: TRBJ2-1
cdr3_length: 17

cdr3_aa: CASSLDRNEKLFF
v_call: TRBV5-4
j_call: TRBJ1-4
cdr3_length: 13

cdr3_aa: CASSLGARIVYF
v_call: TRBV7-9
j_call: TRBJ2-3
cdr3_length: 12

cdr3_aa: CASSDVGLADYNEQFF
v_call: TRBV6-4
j_call: TRBJ2-1
cdr3_length: 16

cdr3_aa: CATDGGRSTEAFF
v_call: TRBV15
j_call: TRBJ1-1
cdr3_length: 13

cdr3_aa: CASSPRETQYF
v_call: TRBV7-9
j_call: TRBJ2-5
cdr3_length: 11

cdr3_aa: CASSLGGGGLKFF
v_call: TRBV7-8
j_call: TRBJ2-1
cdr3_length: 13

cdr3_aa: CASSLGTRGQETQYF
v_call: TRBV5-1
j_call: TRBJ2-5
cdr3_length: 15

cdr3_aa: CASTQGGTSGNEQFF
v_call: TRBV2
j_call: TRBJ2-1
cdr3_length: 15

cdr3_aa: CASSSRLSGQPQHF
v_call: TRBV6-6
j_call: TRBJ1-5
cdr3_length: 14